These 18 T cell receptor beta chains were sequenced from one sample in a study of PD-1 blockade in mismatch repair-deficient tumors. The assay was immunoSEQ multiplex PCR, and TCRdb's table has in-frame clones only and misses some. This table has about 67,000 clones, almost 80% appearing once. The material sequenced was peripheral blood, taken 2 weeks after starting pembrolizumab. These receptors were obtained from an adult with mismatch repair-deficient cancer.

This clone was observed once. The rearrangement joins TRBV7-2 to TRBJ2-1, with 7 bases aligning to TRBD1. Germline CDR1 and CDR2: SGHTA and FQGNSA. The V and J ends lost 3 bases and 7 bases, in that order; junction bases with no gene match: 3. This CDR3 has 13 residues. CDR3 nucleotide sequence: TGTGCCAGCAGCTTCCGACAGGGAAATGAGCAGTTCTTC. The encoded protein is CASSFRQGNEQFF.

The V gene is TRBV5-4, the J gene TRBJ1-1; the D is unclear. This CDR3 has 15 residues. From germline, CDR1 is SGHNT and CDR2 YYREEE (reference sequence). Trimming stripped 0 bases from V and 5 bases from J, with 14 bases between. The CDR3 DNA is TGTGCCAGCAGCTTGGTGTCAGCCTTTGGGACTGAAGCTTTCTTT. Translation gives CASSLVSAFGTEAFF.

The chain is built from TRBV7-2 and TRBJ2-3; D unclear. V lost 5 bases and J lost 2, with 8 bases in between. CDR1 and CDR2 (germline): SGHTA, FQGNSA. The CDR3 extends over 13 amino acids. CDR3 sequence: CASSRPYTDTQYF. CDR3 bases: TGTGCCAGCAGCCGTCCGTACACAGATACGCAGTATTTT.

The rearrangement links TRBV29-1 to TRBJ2-3, with 10 bases aligning to TRBD1. Losses at the gene ends were 3 bases for V and 6 bases for J; bases not matched to a gene: 6. Per germline, CDR1 SQVTM and CDR2 ANQGSEA. The CDR3 runs 14 residues. The CDR3 DNA sequence: TGCAGCGTTGATGGACAGGGGGTACCCGATACGCAGTATTTT. Translation gives CSVDGQGVPDTQYF.

This clone was seen only once. The rearrangement links TRBV6-5 to TRBJ2-7, with D perhaps TRBD1 or TRBD2 (5 bases each). Trimming removed 2 bases at V and 6 bases at J, with 11 bases between. Per germline, CDR1 MNHEY and CDR2 SVGAGI. CDR3 length equals 13 residues. CDR3 sequence (DNA): TGTGCCAGCAGTTACAACCGTGGGGGCGAGCAGTACTTC. Protein: CASSYNRGGEQYF.

This clone showed up just a few times. This rearrangement joins TRBV7-9 to TRBJ2-5; TRBD1 might be the D (5 bases). V was pared by 5 bases and J by 2 bases, with 9 bases between. CDR3 length: 13 amino acids. Germline values: CDR1 SEHNR, CDR2 FQNEAQ (reference sequence). The CDR3: CASSRDSQETQYF. CDR3 bases: TGTGCCAGCAGCCGAGACAGTCAAGAGACCCAGTACTTC.

The chain is built from TRBV9 and TRBJ1-2, with D maybe TRBD1 (6 bases). V was shortened by 4 bases and J by 6 bases, with 16 bases between the two germline ends. The CDR3 spans 14 residues. The germline CDR1 and CDR2 sequences are SGDLS and YYNGEE. This CDR3 reads CASSSPRTVDGYTF. The CDR3 bases are TGTGCCAGCAGCTCTCCCCGGACAGTTGATGGCTACACCTTC.

CDR3 DNA: TGTGCCAGCAGCCTCCAAGGGGGAGGGGGCGGCACAGATACGCAGTATTTT. This codes for CASSLQGGGGGTDTQYF. V usage is TRBV7-3 and J usage is TRBJ2-3, with D possibly being TRBD1 or TRBD2 (7 bases each). Germline assignment: CDR1 SGHTA and CDR2 FQGTGA. V was cut by 5 bases and J by 1 base, with 19 bases left in between. The CDR3 contains 17 residues. Looking up the rest from reference TRBV7-3 and TRBJ2-3 gives the full variable domain: GAGVSQTPSNKVTEKGKYVELRCDPISGHTALYWYRQSLGQGPEFLIYFQGTGAADDSGLPNDRFFAVRPEGSVSTLKIQRTERGDSAVYLCASSLQGGGGGTDTQYFGPGTRLTVL.

This clone was detected once. V and J are TRBV7-2 and TRBJ2-7; D is undetermined. This CDR3 is 14 amino acids long. Trimming shortened V by 5 bases and J by 3 bases, and 14 bases separated the two germline ends. Germline CDR1 reads SGHTA; CDR2 reads FQGNSA. The CDR3 region is CASSGTRSNYEQYF. The DNA for the CDR3 is TGTGCCAGCAGCGGCACAAGATCCAACTACGAGCAGTACTTC. Full variable domain (rest looked up from reference TRBV7-2 and TRBJ2-7): GAGVSQSPSNKVTEKGKDVELRCDPISGHTALYWYRQSLGQGLEFLIYFQGNSAPDKSGLPSDRFSAERTGGSVSTLTIQRTQQEDSAVYLCASSGTRSNYEQYFGPGTRLTVT.

The genes are TRBV11-2 and TRBJ2-5, with D perhaps TRBD2 (5 bases). The V end lost 4 bases, the J end lost 1 base, and 10 bases lay between the germline ends. Germline loops: CDR1 SGHAT, CDR2 FQNNGV. The CDR3 sequence is 14 residues long. The CDR3 protein is CASSWALAQETQYF. Here the CDR3 DNA reads TGTGCCAGCAGCTGGGCCCTAGCCCAAGAGACCCAGTACTTC. Full variable domain (missing parts from reference TRBV11-2 and TRBJ2-5): EAGVAQSPRYKIIEKRQSVAFWCNPISGHATLYWYQQILGQGPKLLIQFQNNGVVDDSQLPKDRFSAERLKGVDSTLKIQPAKLEDSAVYLCASSWALAQETQYFGPGTRLLVL.

The DNA of the CDR3 is TGTGCCTGGAGCTCCAGACCAGATACGCAGTATTTT. Translation: CAWSSRPDTQYF. The chain links TRBV30 to TRBJ2-3; D unresolved. The CDR3 contains 12 residues. V lost 3 bases, J lost 4 bases, and 8 bases lay in between. CDR1 and CDR2 from the germline V gene are GTSNPN and SVGIG (reference sequence).

The V gene is TRBV9, the J gene TRBJ1-3; D is uncertain. Trimming took off 0 bases at V and 12 bases at J, with 10 bases between the two ends. The CDR3 contains 12 residues. Germline V gene sequence: CDR1 SGDLS, CDR2 YYNGEE. The CDR3, as DNA: TGTGCCAGCAGCGTAGAGTCGGGGAACATATATTTT. Its protein product is CASSVESGNIYF.

The CDR3 bases are TGTGCCAGTAGTATTATAGGGGACGAACCCTACGAGCAGTACTTC. Translating gives CASSIIGDEPYEQYF. This chain joins TRBV19 and TRBJ2-7; possibly TRBD1 or TRBD2 for D (5 bases each). CDR1 is LNHDA and CDR2 is SQIVND in the germline V gene (reference sequence). The CDR3 has 15 amino acids. Between the trimmed V and J ends, which lost 3 bases and 2 bases, there was a span of 14 bases.

The chain has TRBV6-4 and TRBJ2-1, with 7 nucleotides matching TRBD1. The CDR3 is made up of 16 amino acids. Losses at the gene ends were 0 bases for V and 1 base for J; bases not matched to a gene: 3. In germline, CDR1 is MRHNA, CDR2 SNTAGT. In nucleotides, the CDR3 is TGTGCCAGCAGTGACTCTGCCAGGGGGTCCTACAATGAGCAGTTCTTC. It yields the protein CASSDSARGSYNEQFF.

The chain joins TRBV9 to TRBJ2-5, with no clear D. Trimming removed 5 bases from V and 2 bases from J, with 16 bases in between. CDR1 is SGDLS and CDR2 is YYNGEE in the germline V gene. CDR3 length: 15 residues. In DNA form, the CDR3 reads TGTGCCAGCAGTGCGGACGGCCGTAGGCAAGAGACCCAGTACTTC. Amino acids: CASSADGRRQETQYF.

The chain links TRBV6-5 to TRBJ1-2, with a possible D match to TRBD1 (5 bases). V was shortened by 8 bases and J by 4 bases, with 14 bases between the two germline ends. The CDR3 spans 13 residues. Germline CDR1 MNHEY, CDR2 SVGAGI. CDR3 protein: CASFGGYTYGYTF. The CDR3 bases are TGTGCCAGCTTCGGGGGATATACCTATGGCTACACCTTC.

J is TRBJ2-7 and V is TRBV10-1, with 10 positions matching TRBD2. The CDR3 totals 13 residues. With 8 bases clipped from V and 5 bases from J, the junction kept 6 bases outside the gene matches. The germline V gene has CDR1 WNHNN and CDR2 SYGVQD (reference sequence). In DNA, the CDR3 is TGCGCCAGCGCCGGGACTAGCGAACACGAGCAGTACTTC. Translated, it gives CASAGTSEHEQYF.

The chain joins TRBV27 to TRBJ1-1; the D is unclear. The V gene's germline CDR1 is MNHEY and CDR2 SMNVEV (reference sequence). V gave up 4 bases and J gave up 1 base, with 22 bases separating them. The CDR3 has 18 residues. The CDR3 loop reads CASSSSPRIVSPNTEAFF. In DNA form, the CDR3 reads TGTGCCAGCAGTTCCTCCCCCCGTATAGTCAGCCCGAACACTGAAGCTTTCTTT.